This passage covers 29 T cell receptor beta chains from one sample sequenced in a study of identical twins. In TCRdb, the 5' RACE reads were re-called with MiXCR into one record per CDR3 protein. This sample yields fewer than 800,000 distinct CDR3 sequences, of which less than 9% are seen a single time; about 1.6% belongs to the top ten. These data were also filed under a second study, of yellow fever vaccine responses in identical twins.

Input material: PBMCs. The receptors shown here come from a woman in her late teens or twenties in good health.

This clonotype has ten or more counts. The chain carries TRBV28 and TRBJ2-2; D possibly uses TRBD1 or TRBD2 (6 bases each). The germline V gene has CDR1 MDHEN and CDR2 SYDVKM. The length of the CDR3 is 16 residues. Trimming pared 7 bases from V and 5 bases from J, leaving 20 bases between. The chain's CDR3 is CASTPWGARSTGELFF. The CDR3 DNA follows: TGTGCCAGCACCCCATGGGGGGCAAGGTCTACCGGGGAGCTGTTTTTT.

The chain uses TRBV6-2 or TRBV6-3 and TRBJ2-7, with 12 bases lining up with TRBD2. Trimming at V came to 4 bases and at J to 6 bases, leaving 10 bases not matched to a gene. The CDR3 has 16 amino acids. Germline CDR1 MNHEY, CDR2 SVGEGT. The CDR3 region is CASSWRLAGDPLEQYF. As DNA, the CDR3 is TGTGCCAGCAGTTGGCGACTAGCGGGAGATCCCCTCGAGCAGTACTTC.

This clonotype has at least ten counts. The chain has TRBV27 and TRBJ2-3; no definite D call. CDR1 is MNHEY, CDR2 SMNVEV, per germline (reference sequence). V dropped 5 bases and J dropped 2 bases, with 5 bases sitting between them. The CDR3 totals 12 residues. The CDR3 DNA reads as TGTGCCAGCAGTGACCTCACAGATACGCAGTATTTT. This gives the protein CASSDLTDTQYF.

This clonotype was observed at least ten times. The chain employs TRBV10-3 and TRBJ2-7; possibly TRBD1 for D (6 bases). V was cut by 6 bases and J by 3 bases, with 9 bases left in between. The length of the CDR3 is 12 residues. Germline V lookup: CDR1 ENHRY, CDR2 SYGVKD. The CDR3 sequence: CAIRPDSYEQYF. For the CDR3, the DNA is TGTGCCATCAGACCGGACAGCTACGAGCAGTACTTC.

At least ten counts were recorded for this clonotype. In DNA form, the CDR3 reads TGTGCCAGCAGCGTAGGTGGACCATCCGGGCTAAGCTATGGCTACACCTTC. Amino acid sequence: CASSVGGPSGLSYGYTF. This chain links TRBV9 with TRBJ1-2; unclear D gene. The germline CDR1 and CDR2 sequences are SGDLS and YYNGEE. The V end was cut by 0 bases, the J end by 4 bases, with 19 bases between. The CDR3 extends over 17 amino acids.

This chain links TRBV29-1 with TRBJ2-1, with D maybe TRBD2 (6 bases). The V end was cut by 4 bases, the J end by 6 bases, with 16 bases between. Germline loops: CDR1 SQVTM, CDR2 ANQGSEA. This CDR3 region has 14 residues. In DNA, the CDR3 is TGCAGCGTTGGGTGGCGTCTAGCGAGCAATGAGCAGTTCTTC. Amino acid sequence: CSVGWRLASNEQFF.

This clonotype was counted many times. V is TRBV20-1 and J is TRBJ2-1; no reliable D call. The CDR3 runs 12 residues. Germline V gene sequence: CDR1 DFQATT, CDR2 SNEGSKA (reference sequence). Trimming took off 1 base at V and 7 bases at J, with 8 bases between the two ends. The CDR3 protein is CSARGDPNEQFF. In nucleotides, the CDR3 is TGCAGTGCTAGAGGAGACCCTAATGAGCAGTTCTTC.

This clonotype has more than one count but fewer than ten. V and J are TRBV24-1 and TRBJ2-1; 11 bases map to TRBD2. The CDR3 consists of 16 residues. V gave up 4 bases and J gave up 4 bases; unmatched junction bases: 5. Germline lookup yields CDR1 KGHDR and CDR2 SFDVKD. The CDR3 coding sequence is TGTGCCACCAGTGACCAGACTAGCGGGAAATACAATGAGCAGTTCTTC. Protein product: CATSDQTSGKYNEQFF.

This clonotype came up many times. The CDR3 here is CASSPAVSGSSEAFF. As DNA, the CDR3 is TGTGCCAGCAGTCCTGCCGTGAGTGGATCTTCTGAAGCTTTCTTT. V and J are TRBV12-3 or TRBV12-4 and TRBJ1-1; no firm D call. Between the trimmed V and J ends, which lost 5 bases and 6 bases, there was a span of 19 bases. The CDR3 is 15 amino acids.

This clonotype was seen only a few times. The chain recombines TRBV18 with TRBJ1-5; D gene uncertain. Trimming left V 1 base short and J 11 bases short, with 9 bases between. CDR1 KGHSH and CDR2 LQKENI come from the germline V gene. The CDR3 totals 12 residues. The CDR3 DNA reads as TGTGCCAGCTCACCACAGGGAAAGGCCCAGCATTTT. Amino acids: CASSPQGKAQHF.

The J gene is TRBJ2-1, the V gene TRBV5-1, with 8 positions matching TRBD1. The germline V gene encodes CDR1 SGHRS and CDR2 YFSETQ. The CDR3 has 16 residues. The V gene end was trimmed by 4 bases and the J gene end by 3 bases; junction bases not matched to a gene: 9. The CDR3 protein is CASSPEQGGLYNEQFF. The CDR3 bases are TGCGCCAGCAGCCCAGAACAGGGGGGCCTCTACAATGAGCAGTTCTTC.

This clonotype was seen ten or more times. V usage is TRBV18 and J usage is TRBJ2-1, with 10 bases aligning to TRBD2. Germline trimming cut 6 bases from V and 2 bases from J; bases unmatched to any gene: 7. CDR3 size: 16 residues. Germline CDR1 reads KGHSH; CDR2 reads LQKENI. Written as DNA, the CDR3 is TGTGCCAGCTCCCAACAAGGGACTAGCGCCTACAATGAGCAGTTCTTC. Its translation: CASSQQGTSAYNEQFF.

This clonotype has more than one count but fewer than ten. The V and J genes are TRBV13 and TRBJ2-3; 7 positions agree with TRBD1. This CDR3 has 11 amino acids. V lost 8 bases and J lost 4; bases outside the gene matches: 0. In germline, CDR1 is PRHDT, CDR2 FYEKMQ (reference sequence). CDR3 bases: TGTGCCAGCCAGGGGGCAGATACGCAGTATTTT. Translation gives CASQGADTQYF. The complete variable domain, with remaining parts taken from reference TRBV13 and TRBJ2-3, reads AAGVIQSPRHLIKEKRETATLKCYPIPRHDTVYWYQQGPGQDPQFLISFYEKMQSDKGSIPDRFSAQQFSDYHSELNMSSLELGDSALYFCASQGADTQYFGPGTRLTVL.

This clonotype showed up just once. CDR3 nucleotide sequence: TGTGCCAGCAGCACCCCTAGCGGGAGCCTCCAAGAGACCCAGTACTTC. This encodes CASSTPSGSLQETQYF. The chain links TRBV7-6 to TRBJ2-5; 10 nucleotides line up with TRBD2. Looked up from germline, CDR1 is SGHVS and CDR2 is FNYEAQ. CDR3 length: 16 residues. J was trimmed by 1 base and V by 5 bases; bases with no gene match: 7.

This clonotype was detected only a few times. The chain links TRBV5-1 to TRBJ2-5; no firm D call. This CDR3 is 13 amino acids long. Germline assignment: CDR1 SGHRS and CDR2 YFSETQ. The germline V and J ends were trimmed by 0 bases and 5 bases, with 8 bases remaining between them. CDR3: CASSLALFETQYF. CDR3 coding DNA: TGCGCCAGCAGCTTGGCACTGTTTGAGACCCAGTACTTC.

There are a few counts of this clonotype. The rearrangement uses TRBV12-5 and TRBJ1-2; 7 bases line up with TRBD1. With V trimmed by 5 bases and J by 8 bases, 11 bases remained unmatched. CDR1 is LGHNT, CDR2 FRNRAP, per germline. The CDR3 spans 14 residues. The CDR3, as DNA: TGTGCTAGTGGTCCGTACCCCGGGACAGAGGGCTACACCTTC. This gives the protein CASGPYPGTEGYTF.

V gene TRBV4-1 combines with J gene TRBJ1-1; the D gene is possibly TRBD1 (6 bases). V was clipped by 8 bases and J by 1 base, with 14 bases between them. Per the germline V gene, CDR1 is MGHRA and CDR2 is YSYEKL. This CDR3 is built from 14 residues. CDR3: CASLKGGKNTEAFF. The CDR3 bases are TGCGCCAGCCTAAAAGGGGGGAAGAACACTGAAGCTTTCTTT.

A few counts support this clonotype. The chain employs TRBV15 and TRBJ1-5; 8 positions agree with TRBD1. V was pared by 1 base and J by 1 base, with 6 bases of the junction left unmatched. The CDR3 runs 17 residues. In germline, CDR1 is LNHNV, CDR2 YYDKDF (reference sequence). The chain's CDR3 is CATSRAQGAKSNQPQHF. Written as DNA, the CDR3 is TGTGCCACCAGCAGAGCCCAGGGGGCGAAGAGCAATCAGCCCCAGCATTTT.

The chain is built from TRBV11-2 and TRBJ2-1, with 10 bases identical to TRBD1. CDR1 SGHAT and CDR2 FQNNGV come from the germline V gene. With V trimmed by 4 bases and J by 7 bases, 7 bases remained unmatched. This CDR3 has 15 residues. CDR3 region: CASSSGTGVGNEQFF. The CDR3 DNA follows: TGTGCCAGCAGCTCCGGGACAGGGGTTGGTAATGAGCAGTTCTTC.

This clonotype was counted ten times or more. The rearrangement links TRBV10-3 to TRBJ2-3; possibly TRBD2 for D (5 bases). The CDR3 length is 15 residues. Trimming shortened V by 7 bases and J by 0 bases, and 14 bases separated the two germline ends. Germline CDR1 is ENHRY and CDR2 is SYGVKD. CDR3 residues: CAITAGELSTDTQYF. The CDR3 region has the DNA TGTGCCATCACAGCCGGGGAGTTAAGCACAGATACGCAGTATTTT.

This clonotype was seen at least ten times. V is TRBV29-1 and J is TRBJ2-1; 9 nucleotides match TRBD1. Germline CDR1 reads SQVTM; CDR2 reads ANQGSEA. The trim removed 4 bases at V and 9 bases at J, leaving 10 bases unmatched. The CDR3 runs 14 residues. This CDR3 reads CSVGMDRGRSEQFF. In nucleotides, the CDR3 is TGCAGCGTTGGGATGGACAGGGGACGAAGTGAGCAGTTCTTC.

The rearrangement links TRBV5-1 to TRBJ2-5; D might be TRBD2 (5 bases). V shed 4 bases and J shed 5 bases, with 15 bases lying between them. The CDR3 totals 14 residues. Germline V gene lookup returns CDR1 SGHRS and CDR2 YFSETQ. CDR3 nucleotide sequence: TGCGCCAGCAGCATCCCCGATCGGAGGGAGACCCAGTACTTC. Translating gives CASSIPDRRETQYF.

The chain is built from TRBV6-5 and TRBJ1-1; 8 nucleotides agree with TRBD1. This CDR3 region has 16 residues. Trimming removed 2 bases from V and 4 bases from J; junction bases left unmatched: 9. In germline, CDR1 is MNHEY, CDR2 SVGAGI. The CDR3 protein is CASSYVQGVVGTEAFF. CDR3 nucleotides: TGTGCCAGCAGTTACGTACAGGGGGTTGTCGGCACTGAAGCTTTCTTT.

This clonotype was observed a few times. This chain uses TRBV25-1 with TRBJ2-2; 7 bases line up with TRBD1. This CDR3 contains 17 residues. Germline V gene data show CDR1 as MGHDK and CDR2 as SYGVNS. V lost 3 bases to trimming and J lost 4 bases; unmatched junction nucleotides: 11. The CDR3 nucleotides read TGTGCCAGCAGTGAGACAGGGCTCCATGATTTCACCGGGGAGCTGTTTTTT. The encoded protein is CASSETGLHDFTGELFF.

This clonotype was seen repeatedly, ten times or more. The CDR3 reads CATSRVAVFDNEQFF. The CDR3 DNA follows: TGTGCCACCAGCAGAGTGGCGGTGTTCGACAATGAGCAGTTCTTC. V gene TRBV15 combines with J gene TRBJ2-1; D is ambiguous. The germline gives CDR1 LNHNV, CDR2 YYDKDF (reference sequence). The V and J ends lost 1 base and 5 bases respectively, with 12 bases between them. The CDR3 has 15 amino acids.

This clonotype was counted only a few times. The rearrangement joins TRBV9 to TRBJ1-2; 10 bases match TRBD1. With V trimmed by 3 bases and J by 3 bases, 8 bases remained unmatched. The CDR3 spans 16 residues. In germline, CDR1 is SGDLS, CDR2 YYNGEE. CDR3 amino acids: CASSGTGTGVDYGYTF. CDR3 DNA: TGTGCCAGCAGCGGAACCGGGACAGGGGTTGACTATGGCTACACCTTC.

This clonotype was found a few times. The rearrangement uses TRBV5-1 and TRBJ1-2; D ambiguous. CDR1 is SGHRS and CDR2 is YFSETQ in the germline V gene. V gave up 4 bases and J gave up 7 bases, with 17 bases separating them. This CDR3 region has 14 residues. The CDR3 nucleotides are TGCGCCAGCAGCCCGGAAAGCGCCGTCAGTGGCTACACCTTC. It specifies CASSPESAVSGYTF.

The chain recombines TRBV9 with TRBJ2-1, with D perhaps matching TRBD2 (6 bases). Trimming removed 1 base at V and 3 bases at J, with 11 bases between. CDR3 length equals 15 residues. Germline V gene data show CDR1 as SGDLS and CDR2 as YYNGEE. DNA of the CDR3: TGTGCCAGCAGCGTAAGGGACTCAGGCTACAATGAGCAGTTCTTC. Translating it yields CASSVRDSGYNEQFF.

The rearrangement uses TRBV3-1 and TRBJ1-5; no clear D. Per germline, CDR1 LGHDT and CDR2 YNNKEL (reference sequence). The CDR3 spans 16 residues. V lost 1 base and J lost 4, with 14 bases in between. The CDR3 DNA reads TGTGCCAGCAGCCAAGGCAGCTCGACGGGTAATCAGCCCCAGCATTTT. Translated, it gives CASSQGSSTGNQPQHF.